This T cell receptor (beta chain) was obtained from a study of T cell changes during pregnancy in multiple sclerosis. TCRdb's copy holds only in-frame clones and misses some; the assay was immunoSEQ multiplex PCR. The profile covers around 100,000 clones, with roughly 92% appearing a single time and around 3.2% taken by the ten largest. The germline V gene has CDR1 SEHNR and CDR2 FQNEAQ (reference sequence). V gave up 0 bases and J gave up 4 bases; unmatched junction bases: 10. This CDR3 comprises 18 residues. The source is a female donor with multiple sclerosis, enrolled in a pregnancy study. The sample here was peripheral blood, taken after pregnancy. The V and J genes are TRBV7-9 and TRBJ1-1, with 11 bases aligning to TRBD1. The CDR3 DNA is TGTGCCAGCAGCTTAGCTGGGGGACAGGGGGGGTTAAGCACTGAAGCTTTCTTT. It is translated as CASSLAGGQGGLSTEAFF.